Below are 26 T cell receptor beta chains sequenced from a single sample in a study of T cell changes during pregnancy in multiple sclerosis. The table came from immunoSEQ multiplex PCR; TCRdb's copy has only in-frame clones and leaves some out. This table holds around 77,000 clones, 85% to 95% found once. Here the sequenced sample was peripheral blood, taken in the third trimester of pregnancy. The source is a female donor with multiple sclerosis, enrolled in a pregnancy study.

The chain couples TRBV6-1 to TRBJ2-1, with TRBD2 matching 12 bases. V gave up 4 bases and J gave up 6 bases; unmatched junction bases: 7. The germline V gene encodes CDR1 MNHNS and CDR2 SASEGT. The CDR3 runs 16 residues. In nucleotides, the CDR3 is TGTGCCAGCAGTGGGCGACTAGCGGGAGATTTCAATGAGCAGTTCTTC. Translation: CASSGRLAGDFNEQFF.

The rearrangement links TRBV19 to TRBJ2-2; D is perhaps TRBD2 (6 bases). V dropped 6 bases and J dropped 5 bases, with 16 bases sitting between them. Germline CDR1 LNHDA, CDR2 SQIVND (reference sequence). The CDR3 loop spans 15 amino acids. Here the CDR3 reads CASSPWAGQTGELFF. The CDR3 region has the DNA TGTGCCAGTAGCCCTTGGGCGGGGCAGACCGGGGAGCTGTTTTTT.

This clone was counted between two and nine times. CDR3 sequence: CASSLQGGTEAFF. The DNA of the CDR3 is TGTGCCAGCAGCCTACAGGGGGGTACTGAAGCTTTCTTT. The chain links TRBV27 to TRBJ1-1; 8 nucleotides agree with TRBD1. V lost 6 bases and J lost 5; bases outside the gene matches: 5. The CDR3 runs to 13 residues. Germline V gives CDR1 MNHEY, CDR2 SMNVEV (reference sequence).

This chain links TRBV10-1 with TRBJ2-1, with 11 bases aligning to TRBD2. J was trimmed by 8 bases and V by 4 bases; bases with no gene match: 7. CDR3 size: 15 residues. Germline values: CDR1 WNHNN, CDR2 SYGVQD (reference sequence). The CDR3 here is CASSGASGRPDEQFF. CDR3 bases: TGCGCCAGCAGTGGGGCTAGCGGGAGGCCGGATGAGCAGTTCTTC.

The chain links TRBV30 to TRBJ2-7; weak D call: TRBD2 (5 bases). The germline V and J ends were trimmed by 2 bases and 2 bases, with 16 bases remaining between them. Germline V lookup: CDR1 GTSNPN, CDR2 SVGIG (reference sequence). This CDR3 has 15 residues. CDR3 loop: CAWSLPDLATYEQYF. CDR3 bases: TGTGCCTGGAGTCTCCCGGACTTAGCAACCTACGAGCAGTACTTC. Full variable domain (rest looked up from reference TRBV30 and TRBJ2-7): SQTIHQWPATLVQPVGSPLSLECTVEGTSNPNLYWYRQAAGRGLQLLFYSVGIGQISSEVPQNLSASRPQDRQFILSSKKLLLSDSGFYLCAWSLPDLATYEQYFGPGTRLTVT.

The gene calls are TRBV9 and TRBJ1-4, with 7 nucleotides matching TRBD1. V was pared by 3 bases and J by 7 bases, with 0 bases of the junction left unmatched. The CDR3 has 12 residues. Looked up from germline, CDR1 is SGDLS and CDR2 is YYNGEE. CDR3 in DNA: TGTGCCAGCAGCGGACAGGGTGAAAAACTGTTTTTT. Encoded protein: CASSGQGEKLFF.

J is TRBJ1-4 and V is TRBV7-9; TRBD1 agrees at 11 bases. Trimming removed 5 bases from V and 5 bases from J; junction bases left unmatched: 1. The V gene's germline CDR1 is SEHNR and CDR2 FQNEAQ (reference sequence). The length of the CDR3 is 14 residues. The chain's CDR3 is CASSRDRGNEKLFF. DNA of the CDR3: TGTGCCAGCAGCCGGGACAGGGGGAATGAAAAACTGTTTTTT.

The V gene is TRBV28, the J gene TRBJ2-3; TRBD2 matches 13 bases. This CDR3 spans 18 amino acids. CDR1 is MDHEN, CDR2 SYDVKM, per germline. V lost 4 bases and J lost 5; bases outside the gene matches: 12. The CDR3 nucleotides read TGTGCCAGCAGTTCGGGGACTAGCGGGACCCTAGAAGTAGATACGCAGTATTTT. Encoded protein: CASSSGTSGTLEVDTQYF. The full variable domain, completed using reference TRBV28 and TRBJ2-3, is DVKVTQSSRYLVKRTGEKVFLECVQDMDHENMFWYRQDPGLGLRLIYFSYDVKMKEKGDIPEGYSVSREKKERFSLILESASTNQTSMYLCASSSGTSGTLEVDTQYFGPGTRLTVL.

This CDR3 is CASSDGLAGEFTGELFF. CDR3 bases: TGTGCCAGCAGTGACGGACTAGCGGGAGAGTTTACCGGGGAGCTGTTTTTT. The J gene is TRBJ2-2, the V gene TRBV6-7, with 13 nucleotides matching TRBD2. TRBV6-7 is classed as an ORF, of uncertain function. Germline trimming cut 5 bases from V and 5 bases from J; bases unmatched to any gene: 8. The CDR3 is 17 amino acids.

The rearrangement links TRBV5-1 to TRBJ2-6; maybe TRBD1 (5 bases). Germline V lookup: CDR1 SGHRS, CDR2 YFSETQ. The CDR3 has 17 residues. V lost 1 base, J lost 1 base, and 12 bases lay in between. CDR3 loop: CASSLIARASGANVLTF. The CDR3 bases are TGCGCCAGCAGCTTGATTGCCAGGGCGTCTGGGGCCAACGTCCTGACTTTC.

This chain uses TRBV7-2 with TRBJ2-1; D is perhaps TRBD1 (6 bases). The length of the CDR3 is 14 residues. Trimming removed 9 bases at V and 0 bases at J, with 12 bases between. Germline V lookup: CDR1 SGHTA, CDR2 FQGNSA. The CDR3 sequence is CASNRDSSYNEQFF. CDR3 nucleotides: TGTGCCAGTAACAGGGATAGCTCCTACAATGAGCAGTTCTTC.

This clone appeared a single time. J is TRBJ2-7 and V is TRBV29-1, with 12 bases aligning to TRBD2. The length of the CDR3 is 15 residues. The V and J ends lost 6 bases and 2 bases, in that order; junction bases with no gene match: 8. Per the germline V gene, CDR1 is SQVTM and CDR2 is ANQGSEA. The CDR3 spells CSVTSGSLKTYEQYF. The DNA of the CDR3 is TGCAGCGTGACTAGCGGGAGTCTTAAGACCTACGAGCAGTACTTC.

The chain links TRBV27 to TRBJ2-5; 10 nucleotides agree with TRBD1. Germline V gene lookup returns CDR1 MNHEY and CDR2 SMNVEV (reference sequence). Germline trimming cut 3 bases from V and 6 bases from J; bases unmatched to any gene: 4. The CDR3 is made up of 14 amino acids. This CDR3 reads CASSLDRGTKTQYF. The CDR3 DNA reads TGTGCCAGCAGTTTGGACAGGGGGACGAAGACCCAGTACTTC.

CDR3: CAWSTTSDTQYF. The CDR3 DNA reads as TGTGCCTGGAGTACGACTTCAGATACGCAGTATTTT. The V and J genes are TRBV30 and TRBJ2-3, with D unresolved. CDR3 length: 12 residues. Germline CDR1 GTSNPN, CDR2 SVGIG (reference sequence). V lost 2 bases and J lost 4, with 7 bases in between.

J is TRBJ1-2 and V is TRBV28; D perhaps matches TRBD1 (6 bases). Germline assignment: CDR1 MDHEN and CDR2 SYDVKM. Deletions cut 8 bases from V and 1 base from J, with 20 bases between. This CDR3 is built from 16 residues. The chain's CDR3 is CASRPREDRINYGYTF. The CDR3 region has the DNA TGTGCCAGCCGGCCTCGCGAAGACAGGATTAACTATGGCTACACCTTC.

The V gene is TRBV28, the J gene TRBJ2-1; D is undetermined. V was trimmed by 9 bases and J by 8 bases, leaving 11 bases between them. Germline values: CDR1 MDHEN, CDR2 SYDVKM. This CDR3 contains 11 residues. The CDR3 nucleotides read TGTGCCAGTTTCTATCGCGATGAGCAGTTCTTC. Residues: CASFYRDEQFF. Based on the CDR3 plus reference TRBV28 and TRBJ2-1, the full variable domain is DVKVTQSSRYLVKRTGEKVFLECVQDMDHENMFWYRQDPGLGLRLIYFSYDVKMKEKGDIPEGYSVSREKKERFSLILESASTNQTSMYLCASFYRDEQFFGPGTRLTVL.

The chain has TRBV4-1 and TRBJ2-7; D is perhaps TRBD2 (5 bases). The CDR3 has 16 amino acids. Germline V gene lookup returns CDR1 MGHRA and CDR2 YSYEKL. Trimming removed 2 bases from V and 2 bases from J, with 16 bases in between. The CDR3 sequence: CASSQWTPLRPYEQYF. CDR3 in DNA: TGCGCCAGCAGCCAATGGACTCCTCTACGGCCCTACGAGCAGTACTTC.

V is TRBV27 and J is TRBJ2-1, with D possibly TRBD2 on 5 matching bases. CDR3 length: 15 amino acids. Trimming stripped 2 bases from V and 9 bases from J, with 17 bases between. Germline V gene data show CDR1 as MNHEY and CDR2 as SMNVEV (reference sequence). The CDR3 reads CASSLRSGRPGEQFF. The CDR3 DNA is TGTGCCAGCAGTTTAAGGTCGGGAAGACCCGGTGAGCAGTTCTTC.

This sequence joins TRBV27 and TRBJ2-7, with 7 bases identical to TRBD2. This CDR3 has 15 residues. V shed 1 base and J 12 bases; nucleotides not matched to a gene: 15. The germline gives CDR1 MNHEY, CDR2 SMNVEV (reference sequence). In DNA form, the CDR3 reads TGTGCCAGCAGTTTATTAGACGGACCGGGACTACCCCGGTACTTC. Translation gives CASSLLDGPGLPRYF.

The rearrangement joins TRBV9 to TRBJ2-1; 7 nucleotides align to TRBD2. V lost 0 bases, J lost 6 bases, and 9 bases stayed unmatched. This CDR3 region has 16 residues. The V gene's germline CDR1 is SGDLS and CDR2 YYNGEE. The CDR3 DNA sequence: TGTGCCAGCAGCGTAGCTATGGGAGGGTTGTTCAATGAGCAGTTCTTC. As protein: CASSVAMGGLFNEQFF.

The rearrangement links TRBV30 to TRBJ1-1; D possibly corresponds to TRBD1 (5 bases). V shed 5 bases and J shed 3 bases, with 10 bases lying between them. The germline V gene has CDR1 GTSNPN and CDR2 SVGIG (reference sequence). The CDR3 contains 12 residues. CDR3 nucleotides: TGTGCCTGGGAAACAGGCCACACTGAAGCTTTCTTT. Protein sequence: CAWETGHTEAFF.

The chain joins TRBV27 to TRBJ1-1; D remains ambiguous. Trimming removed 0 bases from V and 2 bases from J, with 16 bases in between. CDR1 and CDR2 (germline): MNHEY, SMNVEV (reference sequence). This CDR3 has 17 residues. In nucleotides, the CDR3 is TGTGCCAGCAGTTTATCCGGTCAGCGAGAACTCAACACTGAAGCTTTCTTT. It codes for CASSLSGQRELNTEAFF.

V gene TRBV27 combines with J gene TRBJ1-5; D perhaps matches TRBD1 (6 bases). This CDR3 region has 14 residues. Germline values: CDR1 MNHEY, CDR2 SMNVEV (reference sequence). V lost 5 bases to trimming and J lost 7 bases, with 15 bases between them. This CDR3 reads CASSPPGQIQPQHF. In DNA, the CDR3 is TGTGCCAGCAGTCCACCGGGACAAATACAGCCCCAGCATTTT.

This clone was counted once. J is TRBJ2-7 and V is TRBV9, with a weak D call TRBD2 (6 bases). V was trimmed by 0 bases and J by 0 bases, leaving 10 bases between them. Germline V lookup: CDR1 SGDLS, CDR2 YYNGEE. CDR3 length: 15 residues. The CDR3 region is CASSVDAGYSYEQYF. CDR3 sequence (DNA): TGTGCCAGCAGCGTAGATGCGGGATACTCCTACGAGCAGTACTTC.

The CDR3, as DNA: TGCGCCAGCAGCTCTCCGGACTCGCAAAAACTGTTTTTT. This gives the protein CASSSPDSQKLFF. V gene TRBV5-1 combines with J gene TRBJ1-4, with no clear D. V gave up 3 bases and J gave up 9 bases, with 12 bases separating them. The CDR3 contains 13 residues. Germline-derived CDR1 and CDR2 are SGHRS and YFSETQ. Full variable domain (rest looked up from reference TRBV5-1 and TRBJ1-4): KAGVTQTPRYLIKTRGQQVTLSCSPISGHRSVSWYQQTPGQGLQFLFEYFSETQRNKGNFPGRFSGRQFSNSRSEMNVSTLELGDSALYLCASSSPDSQKLFFGSGTQLSVL.

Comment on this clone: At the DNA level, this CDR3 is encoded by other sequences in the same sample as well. The CDR3 nucleotides are TGTGCCAGTAGTATCATGGGGCAGGCCACAGATACGCAGTATTTT. Its protein is CASSIMGQATDTQYF. This sequence joins TRBV19 and TRBJ2-3; a weak D match, TRBD1 (5 bases). The CDR3 runs 15 residues. Trimming took off 3 bases at V and 2 bases at J, with 12 bases between the two ends. Germline CDR1 is LNHDA and CDR2 is SQIVND (reference sequence).